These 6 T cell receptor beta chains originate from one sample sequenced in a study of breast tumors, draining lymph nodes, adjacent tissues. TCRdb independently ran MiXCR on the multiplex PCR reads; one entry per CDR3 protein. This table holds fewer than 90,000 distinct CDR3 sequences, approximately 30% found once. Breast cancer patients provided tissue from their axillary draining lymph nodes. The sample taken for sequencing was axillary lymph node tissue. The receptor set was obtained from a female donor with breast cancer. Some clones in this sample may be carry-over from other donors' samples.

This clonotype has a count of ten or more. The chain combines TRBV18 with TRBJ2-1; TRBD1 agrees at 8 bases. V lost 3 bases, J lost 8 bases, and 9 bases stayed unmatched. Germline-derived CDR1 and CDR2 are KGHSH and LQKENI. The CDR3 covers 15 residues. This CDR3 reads CASSPGQGAKDEQFF. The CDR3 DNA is TGTGCCAGCTCACCGGGGCAGGGGGCGAAGGATGAGCAGTTCTTC.

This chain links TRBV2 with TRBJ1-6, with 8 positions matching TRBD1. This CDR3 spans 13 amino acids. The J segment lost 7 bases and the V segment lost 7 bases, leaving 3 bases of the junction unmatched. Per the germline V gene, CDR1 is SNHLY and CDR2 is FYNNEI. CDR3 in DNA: TGTGCCAGCACGGGACAGGAGAATTCACCCCTCCACTTT. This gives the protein CASTGQENSPLHF.

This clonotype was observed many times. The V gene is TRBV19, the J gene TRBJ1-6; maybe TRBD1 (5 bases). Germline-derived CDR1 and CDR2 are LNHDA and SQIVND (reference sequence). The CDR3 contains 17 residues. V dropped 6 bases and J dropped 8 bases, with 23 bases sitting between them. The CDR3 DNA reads TGTGCCAGTAGCGCACTCCAGGGCGCCGGGGGTTATTCACCCCTCCACTTT. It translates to CASSALQGAGGYSPLHF.

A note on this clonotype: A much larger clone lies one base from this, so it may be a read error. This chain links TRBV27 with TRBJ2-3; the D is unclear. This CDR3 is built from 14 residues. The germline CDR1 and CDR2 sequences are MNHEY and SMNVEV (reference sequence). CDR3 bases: TGTACCAGCAGTTTATACTGGTCCACAGATACGCAGTATTTT. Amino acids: CTSSLYWSTDTQYF.

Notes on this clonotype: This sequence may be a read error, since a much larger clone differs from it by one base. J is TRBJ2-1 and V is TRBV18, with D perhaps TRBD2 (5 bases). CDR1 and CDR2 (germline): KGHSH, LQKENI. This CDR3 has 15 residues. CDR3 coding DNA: TGTGCCGGCTCACTAGGGCTAGTTCGTGACAATGAGCAGTTCTTC. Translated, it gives CAGSLGLVRDNEQFF.

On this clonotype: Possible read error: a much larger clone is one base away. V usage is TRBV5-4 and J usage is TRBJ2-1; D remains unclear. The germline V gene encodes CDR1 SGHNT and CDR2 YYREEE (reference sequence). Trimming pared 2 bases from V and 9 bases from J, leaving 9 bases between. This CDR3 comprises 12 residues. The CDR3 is CASSFLEAEQFF. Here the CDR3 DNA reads TGTGCCAGCAGCTTTCTAGAGGCTGAGCAGTTCTTC.